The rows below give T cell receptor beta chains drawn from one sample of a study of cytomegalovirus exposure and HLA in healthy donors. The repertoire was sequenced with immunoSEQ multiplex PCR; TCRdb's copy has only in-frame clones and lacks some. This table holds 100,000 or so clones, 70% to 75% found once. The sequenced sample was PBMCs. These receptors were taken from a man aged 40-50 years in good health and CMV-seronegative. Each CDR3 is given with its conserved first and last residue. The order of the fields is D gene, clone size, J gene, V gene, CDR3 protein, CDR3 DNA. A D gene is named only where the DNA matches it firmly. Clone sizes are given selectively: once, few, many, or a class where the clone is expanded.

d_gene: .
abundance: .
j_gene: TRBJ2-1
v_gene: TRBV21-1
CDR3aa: CASSKVAGGLVNEQFF
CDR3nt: TGTGCCAGCAGCAAAGTCGCGGGGGGGCTTGTCAATGAGCAGTTCTTC

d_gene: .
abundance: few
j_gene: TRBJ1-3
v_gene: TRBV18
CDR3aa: CASSPHPGSSGNTIYF
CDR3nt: TGTGCCAGCTCACCTCACCCGGGGAGCTCTGGAAACACCATATATTTT

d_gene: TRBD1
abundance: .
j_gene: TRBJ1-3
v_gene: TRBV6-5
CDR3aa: CASSSRDRVTGNTIYF
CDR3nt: TGTGCCAGCAGTTCCCGGGACAGGGTCACTGGAAACACCATATATTTT

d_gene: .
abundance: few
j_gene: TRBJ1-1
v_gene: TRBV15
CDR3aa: CATSRETLPEAFF
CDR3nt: TGTGCCACCAGCAGAGAAACATTACCGGAAGCTTTCTTT

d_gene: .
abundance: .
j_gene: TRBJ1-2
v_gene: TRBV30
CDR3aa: CAWSSVRGLVCHGYTF
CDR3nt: TGTGCCTGGAGTTCAGTCAGGGGTTTGGTCTGCCACGGCTACACCTTC

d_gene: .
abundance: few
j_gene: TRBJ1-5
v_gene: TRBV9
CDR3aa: CASSVGLSSNQPQHF
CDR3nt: TGTGCCAGCAGCGTGGGACTTTCTAGCAATCAGCCCCAGCATTTT

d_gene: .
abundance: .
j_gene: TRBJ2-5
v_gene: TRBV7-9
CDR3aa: CSSSLVGVQETQYF
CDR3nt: TGTTCCAGCAGCTTAGTAGGAGTTCAAGAGACCCAGTACTTC

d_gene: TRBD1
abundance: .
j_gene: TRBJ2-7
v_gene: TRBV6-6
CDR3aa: CASSSTGESYEQYF
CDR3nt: TGTGCCAGCAGTTCAACAGGGGAGTCCTACGAGCAGTACTTC

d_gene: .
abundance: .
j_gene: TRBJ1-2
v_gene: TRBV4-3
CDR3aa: CASSQEIGDGYTF
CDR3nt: TGCGCCAGCAGCCAAGAGATAGGGGATGGCTACACCTTC

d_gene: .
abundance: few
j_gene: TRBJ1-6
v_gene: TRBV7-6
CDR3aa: CASSWRAGNSPLHF
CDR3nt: TGTGCCAGCAGCTGGAGGGCGGGTAATTCACCCCTCCACTTT

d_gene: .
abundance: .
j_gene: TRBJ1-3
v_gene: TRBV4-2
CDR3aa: CASSQEGEGNYAGNTIYF
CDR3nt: TGTGCCAGCAGCCAAGAAGGCGAGGGTAATTATGCAGGAAACACCATATATTTT

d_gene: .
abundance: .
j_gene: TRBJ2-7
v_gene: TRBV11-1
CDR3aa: CASSTGSYEQYF
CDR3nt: TGTGCCAGCAGCACGGGGAGCTACGAGCAGTACTTC

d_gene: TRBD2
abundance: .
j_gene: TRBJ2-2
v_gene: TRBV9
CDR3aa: CASSSSGRAATGELFF
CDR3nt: TGTGCCAGCAGCTCCAGCGGGAGGGCGGCCACCGGGGAGCTGTTTTTT

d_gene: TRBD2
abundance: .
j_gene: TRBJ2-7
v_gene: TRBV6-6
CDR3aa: CASSYSGGGNEQYF
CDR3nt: TGTGCCAGCAGTTACTCGGGGGGGGGAAACGAGCAGTACTTC

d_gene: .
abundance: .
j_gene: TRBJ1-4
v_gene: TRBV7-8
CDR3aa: CASSSDREKLFF
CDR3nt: TGTGCCAGCAGCTCCGACAGAGAAAAACTGTTTTTT

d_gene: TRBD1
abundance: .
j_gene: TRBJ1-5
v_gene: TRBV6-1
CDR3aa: CASSATGGSNQPQHF
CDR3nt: TGTGCCAGCAGCGCCACAGGGGGTAGCAATCAGCCCCAGCATTTT

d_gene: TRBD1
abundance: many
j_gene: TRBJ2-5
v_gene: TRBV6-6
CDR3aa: CASSYSTGQETQYF
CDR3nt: TGTGCCAGCAGTTACTCGACAGGGCAAGAGACCCAGTACTTC

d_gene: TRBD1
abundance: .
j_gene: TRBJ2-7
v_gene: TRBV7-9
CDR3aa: CASSSGQVYEQYF
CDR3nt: TGTGCCAGCAGCTCGGGACAGGTTTACGAGCAGTACTTC

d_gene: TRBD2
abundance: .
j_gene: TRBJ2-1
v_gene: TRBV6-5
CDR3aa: CASTVLAGNNNEQFF
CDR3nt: TGTGCCAGCACCGTACTAGCGGGGAATAACAATGAGCAGTTCTTC

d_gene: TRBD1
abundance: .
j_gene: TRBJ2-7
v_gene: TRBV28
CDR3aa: CASSTDRYRTYEQYF
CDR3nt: TGTGCCAGCAGTACGGACAGGTATCGCACCTACGAGCAGTACTTC